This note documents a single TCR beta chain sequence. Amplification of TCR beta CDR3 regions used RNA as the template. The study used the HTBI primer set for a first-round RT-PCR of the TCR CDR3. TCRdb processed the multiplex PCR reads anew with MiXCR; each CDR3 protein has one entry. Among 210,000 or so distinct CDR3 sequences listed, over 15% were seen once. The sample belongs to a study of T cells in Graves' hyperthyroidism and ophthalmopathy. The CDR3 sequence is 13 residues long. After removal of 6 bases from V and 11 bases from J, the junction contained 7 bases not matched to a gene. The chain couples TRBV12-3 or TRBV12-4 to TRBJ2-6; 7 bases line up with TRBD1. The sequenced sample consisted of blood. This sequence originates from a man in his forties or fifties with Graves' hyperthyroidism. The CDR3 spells CASSTGTEYVLTF. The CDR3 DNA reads TGTGCCAGCAGCACCGGGACAGAATACGTCCTGACTTTC.